This note documents a single TCR beta chain sequence. Its antigen remains unknown. These data come from a study of identical twins. Overall study results and limits: Cross-sectional statistics underpinned the conclusions; the same donors were not followed.

TCRdb used MiXCR to reprocess the 5' RACE reads, holding one entry per CDR3 protein. The profile covers 300,000 or so distinct CDR3 sequences, with roughly 9.7% appearing a single time and roughly 7% taken by the ten largest. Healthy Caucasians supplied all donations. The V gene's germline CDR1 is SGHAT and CDR2 FQDESV (reference sequence). The CDR3 spans 18 residues. Losses at the gene ends were 4 bases for V and 4 bases for J; bases not matched to a gene: 19. The sample was also linked to a second study, of yellow fever vaccine responses in identical twins.

The V and J genes are TRBV11-1 and TRBJ2-7; 7 bases line up with TRBD1. This receptor was identified in a woman between 18 and 29 years old in good health. The sample comprised CD8+ T cells sorted from blood. The CDR3, as DNA: TGTGCCAGCAGCTATGGCCGGGACAGCACCTCCAGGGCGTACGAGCAGTACTTC. It encodes CASSYGRDSTSRAYEQYF.